One and the same sample provided the 31 T cell receptor beta chains below, sequenced in a study of cytomegalovirus exposure and HLA in healthy donors. This PCR relied on a set of 60 Vbeta primers and 13 Jbeta primers. Sequenced by immunoSEQ multiplex PCR; TCRdb stores in-frame clones only, minus some. The sample contains about 150,000 clones, 60% to 80% of which appear only once. Material: PBMCs. The receptors derive from a man between 18 and 29 years old in good health and CMV-seropositive.

This clone has only a few counts. This chain connects TRBV28 to TRBJ2-3; weak D call: TRBD1 (6 bases). The CDR3 consists of 12 residues. Trimming took off 6 bases at V and 13 bases at J, with 17 bases between the two ends. The germline V gene has CDR1 MDHEN and CDR2 SYDVKM. Written as DNA, the CDR3 is TGTGCCAGCAGCTTTAACCCGGGACAAGAGTATTTT. It encodes CASSFNPGQEYF.

This clone came up a few times. V gene TRBV6-6 combines with J gene TRBJ1-2, with 10 bases that match TRBD1. The V segment lost 4 bases and the J segment 2 bases; nucleotides outside the gene matches: 1. Germline lookup yields CDR1 MNHNY and CDR2 SVGAGI (reference sequence). CDR3 size: 14 residues. CDR3 sequence: CASSWTGGNYGYTF. As DNA, the CDR3 is TGTGCCAGCAGTTGGACAGGGGGAAACTATGGCTACACCTTC.

V is TRBV28 and J is TRBJ1-5; 7 positions agree with TRBD1. The CDR3 is 13 residues long. V trimming: 4 bases; J trimming: 9 bases; junction bases outside the gene matches: 6. Per the germline V gene, CDR1 is MDHEN and CDR2 is SYDVKM. The CDR3 region is CASSWGTGAPQHF. Written as DNA, the CDR3 is TGTGCCAGCAGTTGGGGAACAGGGGCGCCCCAGCATTTT.

This clone has a handful of counts. The V and J genes are TRBV27 and TRBJ2-1, with TRBD2 as a possible D gene (6 bases). The CDR3 runs to 14 residues. CDR1 and CDR2 from the germline V gene are MNHEY and SMNVEV (reference sequence). Trimming pared 2 bases from V and 7 bases from J, leaving 12 bases between. CDR3 nucleotide sequence: TGTGCCAGCAGTTTAACACTAGCTGGAAATGAGCAGTTCTTC. This translates into CASSLTLAGNEQFF.

The chain links TRBV5-6 to TRBJ1-1; perhaps TRBD1 as D (6 bases). The CDR3 consists of 13 residues. V was shortened by 4 bases and J by 1 base, with 8 bases between the two germline ends. Germline V gene lookup returns CDR1 SGHDT and CDR2 YYEEEE. DNA of the CDR3: TGTGCCAGCAGCGTGGGACAGAACACTGAAGCTTTCTTT. Translating it yields CASSVGQNTEAFF.

The V and J genes are TRBV2 and TRBJ1-1; D possibly corresponds to TRBD1 (5 bases). Germline assignment: CDR1 SNHLY and CDR2 FYNNEI. Deletions cut 6 bases from V and 10 bases from J, with 21 bases between. The CDR3 length is 14 residues. The CDR3 DNA sequence: TGTGCCAGCAGGGCCGACAGTCAGGCTGTGATAGCTTTCTTT. Protein: CASRADSQAVIAFF.

The J gene is TRBJ2-1, the V gene TRBV10-1; 7 bases fit TRBD1. Germline V CDR1 and CDR2: WNHNN, SYGVQD (reference sequence). The V segment lost 6 bases and the J segment 6 bases; nucleotides outside the gene matches: 8. This CDR3 region has 14 residues. In DNA, the CDR3 is TGCGCCAGCAGCCTATCGACAGGGTCCAATGAGCAGTTCTTC. This encodes CASSLSTGSNEQFF.

The genes are TRBV15 and TRBJ2-5, with D unclear. From germline, CDR1 is LNHNV and CDR2 YYDKDF (reference sequence). This CDR3 spans 14 amino acids. The V end lost 3 bases, the J end lost 3 bases, and 11 bases lay between the germline ends. The CDR3 nucleotides read TGTGCCACCAGCAGTGATTTGGCTGAAGAGACCCAGTACTTC. Encoded protein: CATSSDLAEETQYF. Together with reference TRBV15 and TRBJ2-5, the CDR3 gives the full variable domain: DAMVIQNPRYQVTQFGKPVTLSCSQTLNHNVMYWYQQKSSQAPKLLFHYYDKDFNNEADTPDNFQSRRPNTSFCFLDIRSPGLGDTAMYLCATSSDLAEETQYFGPGTRLLVL.

The table lists this clone with a few counts. This chain connects TRBV15 to TRBJ2-7, with D unresolved. The CDR3 totals 13 residues. The ends were cut back, 0 bases at V and 3 bases at J, with 6 bases in the middle. CDR1 LNHNV and CDR2 YYDKDF come from the germline V gene (reference sequence). CDR3 nucleotides: TGTGCCACCAGCAGAGATAATTACTACGAGCAGTACTTC. Amino acid sequence: CATSRDNYYEQYF. Filled out from reference TRBV15 and TRBJ2-7, the complete variable domain reads DAMVIQNPRYQVTQFGKPVTLSCSQTLNHNVMYWYQQKSSQAPKLLFHYYDKDFNNEADTPDNFQSRRPNTSFCFLDIRSPGLGDTAMYLCATSRDNYYEQYFGPGTRLTVT.

In this sample, this clone turned up a few times. The V and J genes are TRBV27 and TRBJ2-3; TRBD2 might be the D (5 bases). The CDR3 spans 15 residues. Germline CDR1 is MNHEY and CDR2 is SMNVEV (reference sequence). Trimming left V 6 bases short and J 0 bases short, with 13 bases between. CDR3 bases: TGTGCCAGCAGGAGACGGGAAACTAGCACAGATACGCAGTATTTT. Its translation: CASRRRETSTDTQYF.

There are a few counts of this clone. The CDR3 DNA sequence: TGTGCCAGTGCTACGGGGACAGGGGGCGCCAGCACTGAAGCTTTCTTT. It encodes CASATGTGGASTEAFF. The chain couples TRBV19 to TRBJ1-1; 12 nucleotides agree with TRBD1. V gave up 8 bases and J gave up 4 bases; unmatched junction bases: 11. The germline CDR1 and CDR2 sequences are LNHDA and SQIVND (reference sequence). The CDR3 totals 16 residues.

V gene TRBV5-6 combines with J gene TRBJ1-5, with D maybe TRBD1 (6 bases). The V gene's germline CDR1 is SGHDT and CDR2 YYEEEE. The germline V and J ends were trimmed by 2 bases and 2 bases, with 11 bases remaining between them. The CDR3 runs 15 residues. Here the CDR3 reads CASSFRGGGNQPQHF. CDR3 in DNA: TGTGCCAGCAGCTTTAGAGGGGGAGGCAATCAGCCCCAGCATTTT.

The sample holds a few counts of this clone. The chain combines TRBV7-6 with TRBJ2-3; 7 bases line up with TRBD2. The CDR3 length is 17 residues. The J segment lost 2 bases and the V segment lost 5 bases, leaving 13 bases of the junction unmatched. The V gene's germline CDR1 is SGHVS and CDR2 FNYEAQ. CDR3 nucleotides: TGTGCCAGCAGCCAAAATAGGGCTAGCGGATACACAGATACGCAGTATTTT. Protein sequence: CASSQNRASGYTDTQYF.

This clone was recorded a few times. The chain couples TRBV6-5 to TRBJ1-1, with TRBD1 as a possible D gene (6 bases). Germline CDR1 is MNHEY and CDR2 is SVGAGI. CDR3 length equals 11 residues. The V end lost 6 bases, the J end lost 9 bases, and 11 bases lay between the germline ends. The CDR3 DNA reads TGTGCCAGCAGAACGACAGGCAAAGCTTTCTTT. Its protein product is CASRTTGKAFF.

The chain links TRBV14 to TRBJ1-4; 9 bases are shared with TRBD1. This CDR3 is built from 16 residues. Germline CDR1 reads SGHDN; CDR2 reads FVKESK. The ends lost 4 bases at V and 7 bases at J; junction bases unmatched: 10. Here the CDR3 DNA reads TGTGCCAGCAGCCGCTTCGGGGGACAGGGATTTGAAAAACTGTTTTTT. Residues: CASSRFGGQGFEKLFF.

This chain connects TRBV6-4 to TRBJ2-1; D gene unclear. Trimming left V 2 bases short and J 10 bases short, with 12 bases between. CDR3 size: 13 residues. Germline V gene lookup returns CDR1 MRHNA and CDR2 SNTAGT. CDR3 in amino acids: CASSDRITREQFF. The CDR3 DNA is TGTGCCAGCAGTGACAGAATCACTCGCGAGCAGTTCTTC.

This clone appeared a single time. The chain is built from TRBV27 and TRBJ2-2; 10 nucleotides match TRBD1. The CDR3 has 15 residues. J was trimmed by 1 base and V by 6 bases; bases with no gene match: 2. The V gene's germline CDR1 is MNHEY and CDR2 SMNVEV (reference sequence). The CDR3 loop reads CASSRDRGNTGELFF. DNA for the CDR3: TGTGCCAGCAGCCGGGACAGGGGGAACACCGGGGAGCTGTTTTTT.

The chain is built from TRBV25-1 and TRBJ2-7; a possible D gene is TRBD1 (6 bases). Trimming cost V 1 base and J 8 bases, with 18 bases left between them. CDR1 is MGHDK, CDR2 SYGVNS, per germline. The CDR3 length is 15 residues. DNA of the CDR3: TGTGCCAGCAGTGAATTGAGAGGGGGTGGGAGAAAGCAGTACTTC. Translated, it gives CASSELRGGGRKQYF.

The V gene is TRBV11-2, the J gene TRBJ2-7; TRBD1 matches 7 bases. CDR1 is SGHAT, CDR2 FQNNGV, per germline. The V and J ends lost 4 bases and 0 bases, in that order; junction bases with no gene match: 3. The CDR3 has 14 amino acids. The CDR3 region is CASSSTGVSYEQYF. The CDR3 region has the DNA TGTGCCAGCAGCTCAACAGGGGTCTCCTACGAGCAGTACTTC.

This clone appeared a single time. The chain is built from TRBV7-2 and TRBJ2-2; D uncertain. The CDR3 is 15 amino acids. V was shortened by 1 base and J by 4 bases, with 10 bases between the two germline ends. CDR1 is SGHTA, CDR2 FQGNSA, per germline. The CDR3 DNA is TGTGCCAGCAGCTTAGGCGGCTACCCCACCGGGGAGCTGTTTTTT. Amino acids: CASSLGGYPTGELFF.

The chain has TRBV10-3 and TRBJ2-7; D is unclear. This CDR3 comprises 12 residues. V lost 6 bases, J lost 2 bases, and 8 bases lay in between. Germline-derived CDR1 and CDR2 are ENHRY and SYGVKD. The CDR3 nucleotides are TGTGCCATCAGCGCAGAAGCCTACGAGCAGTACTTC. Protein: CAISAEAYEQYF.

This clone came up a few times. CDR3 sequence reads: CANRPGHLHSYEQYF. CDR3 sequence (DNA): TGTGCCAACAGACCGGGACACCTACACTCCTACGAGCAGTACTTC. This chain connects TRBV21-1 to TRBJ2-7; TRBD1, the D gene given by the table, was not confirmed from the DNA. TRBV21-1 is classified as a pseudogene. This CDR3 spans 15 amino acids.

This clone has a handful of counts. Its ends do not fully match the called genes, so a read error is possible. This CDR3 is CASSLEPGLAADTQYF. The CDR3 bases are TGTGCTAGCAGCTTGGAGCCGGGACTAGCAGCGGATACGCAGTATTTT. The chain employs TRBV7-7 and TRBJ2-3; TRBD2 aligns across 9 bases. Germline values: CDR1 SSHAT, CDR2 FNYEAQ (reference sequence). The CDR3 has 16 amino acids.

The rearrangement joins TRBV7-9 to TRBJ2-1; TRBD2 aligns across 9 bases. The CDR3 spans 12 residues. The junction had 2 bases not matched to a gene; V was cut back by 5 bases and J by 9 bases. Germline lookup yields CDR1 SEHNR and CDR2 FQNEAQ (reference sequence). Here the CDR3 DNA reads TGTGCCAGCAGCCCTAGCGGGACTGAGCAGTTCTTC. It is translated as CASSPSGTEQFF.

The chain carries TRBV20-1 and TRBJ2-1; tentative D call: TRBD2 (6 bases). Between the trimmed V and J ends, which lost 6 bases and 6 bases, there was a span of 9 bases. Germline V gene lookup returns CDR1 DFQATT and CDR2 SNEGSKA (reference sequence). CDR3 length: 11 residues. The CDR3 region is CSAPGGNEQFF. In nucleotides, the CDR3 is TGCAGTGCCCCCGGGGGCAATGAGCAGTTCTTC.

This sequence joins TRBV27 and TRBJ2-7; D gene ambiguous. Trimming shortened V by 3 bases and J by 6 bases, and 6 bases separated the two germline ends. Germline assignment: CDR1 MNHEY and CDR2 SMNVEV (reference sequence). CDR3 length: 11 residues. DNA for the CDR3: TGTGCCAGCAGTTTTACTTGCGAGCAGTACTTC. This gives the protein CASSFTCEQYF.

This chain uses TRBV5-4 with TRBJ2-7; D remains ambiguous. Trimming left V 4 bases short and J 8 bases short, with 13 bases between. The germline V gene encodes CDR1 SGHNT and CDR2 YYREEE (reference sequence). The CDR3 covers 12 residues. The CDR3 DNA reads TGTGCCAGCAGCCATACGAATAGAAAGCAGTACTTC. As protein: CASSHTNRKQYF.

This chain joins TRBV13 and TRBJ2-1, with 9 positions matching TRBD2. Germline values: CDR1 PRHDT, CDR2 FYEKMQ (reference sequence). CDR3 size: 16 residues. V dropped 2 bases and J dropped 4; count of bases not matched to a gene: 6. The CDR3 sequence is CASSLIGTSPYNEQFF. The CDR3, as DNA: TGTGCCAGCAGCTTAATCGGGACTAGCCCGTACAATGAGCAGTTCTTC.

This sequence joins TRBV2 and TRBJ1-2, with a possible D match to TRBD1 (6 bases). Deletions cut 1 base from V and 7 bases from J, with 16 bases between. The CDR3 is 15 amino acids. CDR1 SNHLY and CDR2 FYNNEI come from the germline V gene. The CDR3 is CASSEGTGIVTGYTF. DNA for the CDR3: TGTGCCAGCAGTGAAGGCACAGGGATAGTAACTGGCTACACCTTC. Filled out from reference TRBV2 and TRBJ1-2, the complete variable domain reads EPEVTQTPSHQVTQMGQEVILRCVPISNHLYFYWYRQILGQKVEFLVSFYNNEISEKSEIFDDQFSVERPDGSNFTLKIRSTKLEDSAMYFCASSEGTGIVTGYTFGSGTRLTVV.

The chain has TRBV14 and TRBJ1-1; D gene uncertain. V lost 0 bases to trimming and J lost 10 bases, with 21 bases between them. From germline, CDR1 is SGHDN and CDR2 FVKESK. The CDR3 totals 16 residues. CDR3 residues: CASSQENFRYEEGAFF. Written as DNA, the CDR3 is TGTGCCAGCAGCCAAGAAAATTTTCGGTATGAGGAGGGAGCTTTCTTT.

The rearrangement joins TRBV28 to TRBJ1-2, with a tentative D call TRBD1 (5 bases). The germline V and J ends were trimmed by 8 bases and 2 bases, with 9 bases remaining between them. Per germline, CDR1 MDHEN and CDR2 SYDVKM. The CDR3 contains 12 residues. The CDR3 sequence is CASGPGNYGYTF. Here the CDR3 DNA reads TGTGCCAGCGGGCCAGGGAACTATGGCTACACCTTC.